These 30 T cell receptor beta chains originate from one sample sequenced in a study of Tregs in tolerant kidney transplant recipients. The assay was immunoSEQ multiplex PCR, and TCRdb's table has in-frame clones only and misses some. Among hundreds of thousands of clones listed, about four fifths were seen once. Sequences were obtained from CD4+ T cells from blood. These receptors originate from a human donor in good health.

The CDR3 spells CASRERRPTNTEAFF. Here the CDR3 DNA reads TGTGCCAGCCGAGAGCGGAGGCCGACGAACACTGAAGCTTTCTTT. V and J are TRBV6-1 and TRBJ1-1, with D hard to call. Deletions cut 8 bases from V and 1 base from J, with 17 bases between. The CDR3 has 15 amino acids. Germline V lookup: CDR1 MNHNS, CDR2 SASEGT.

V is TRBV11-2 and J is TRBJ1-3; D is unclear. V lost 0 bases and J lost 2, with 8 bases in between. Germline-derived CDR1 and CDR2 are SGHAT and FQNNGV. The CDR3 has 15 residues. The CDR3 coding sequence is TGTGCCAGCAGCTTAGACAGGTCCCCTGGAAACACCATATATTTT. Protein: CASSLDRSPGNTIYF.

The chain carries TRBV18 and TRBJ1-4; D gene uncertain. The CDR3 sequence is 14 residues long. Germline V lookup: CDR1 KGHSH, CDR2 LQKENI. Trimming removed 0 bases from V and 2 bases from J, with 4 bases in between. The DNA for the CDR3 is TGTGCCAGCTCACCACCATCGACTAATGAAAAACTGTTTTTT. Translating it yields CASSPPSTNEKLFF.

The V gene is TRBV27, the J gene TRBJ2-3, with 14 bases lining up with TRBD2. CDR3 length: 17 residues. Looked up from germline, CDR1 is MNHEY and CDR2 is SMNVEV (reference sequence). With 10 bases clipped from V and 4 bases from J, the junction kept 13 bases outside the gene matches. The DNA of the CDR3 is TGTGCCACTTTCCCGGGACTAGCGGGAGAGGGATCAGATACGCAGTATTTT. It specifies CATFPGLAGEGSDTQYF.

The V call is TRBV15, the J call TRBJ2-7, with TRBD2 matching over 8 bases. Germline V CDR1 and CDR2: LNHNV, YYDKDF (reference sequence). The CDR3 totals 17 residues. V lost 0 bases to trimming and J lost 3 bases; unmatched junction nucleotides: 10. For the CDR3, the DNA is TGTGCCACCAGCAGAGACCGGGGGGGTACGCCCCTCTACGAGCAGTACTTC. Translation: CATSRDRGGTPLYEQYF. Together with reference TRBV15 and TRBJ2-7, the CDR3 gives the full variable domain: DAMVIQNPRYQVTQFGKPVTLSCSQTLNHNVMYWYQQKSSQAPKLLFHYYDKDFNNEADTPDNFQSRRPNTSFCFLDIRSPGLGDTAMYLCATSRDRGGTPLYEQYFGPGTRLTVT.

The rearrangement uses TRBV11-3 and TRBJ2-5; D is perhaps TRBD2 (6 bases). Germline CDR1 SGHNT, CDR2 YENEEA. Trimming cost V 5 bases and J 7 bases, with 17 bases left between them. The CDR3 covers 14 residues. Here the CDR3 reads CASSPQAGLGTQYF. As DNA, the CDR3 is TGTGCCAGCAGCCCACAGGCGGGGTTGGGGACCCAGTACTTC.

This chain links TRBV27 with TRBJ2-1; possibly TRBD2 for D (5 bases). The V end lost 3 bases, the J end lost 6 bases, and 9 bases lay between the germline ends. There are 13 residues in the CDR3. Germline-derived CDR1 and CDR2 are MNHEY and SMNVEV (reference sequence). The CDR3 loop reads CASSLKGVNEQFF. CDR3 DNA sequence: TGTGCCAGCAGTTTGAAGGGAGTCAATGAGCAGTTCTTC.

J is TRBJ2-5 and V is TRBV7-2; TRBD2 aligns across 8 bases. With 5 bases clipped from V and 5 bases from J, the junction kept 7 bases outside the gene matches. Germline CDR1 is SGHTA and CDR2 is FQGNSA. This CDR3 is 14 amino acids long. CDR3 bases: TGTGCCAGCAGCCCAGGACTAGCTCGGGAGACCCAGTACTTC. Protein sequence: CASSPGLARETQYF.

As regards this clone: Other DNA sequences from this sample encode an identical CDR3 as well. The chain employs TRBV11-2 and TRBJ1-4; D not resolved. Trimming left V 4 bases short and J 7 bases short, with 16 bases between. The CDR3 contains 15 residues. Germline-derived CDR1 and CDR2 are SGHAT and FQNNGV. The CDR3 region is CASSSRREGGEKLFF. CDR3 sequence (DNA): TGTGCCAGCAGCTCAAGAAGGGAGGGCGGTGAAAAACTGTTTTTT.

This chain links TRBV19 with TRBJ1-5; D gene ambiguous. CDR1 is LNHDA, CDR2 SQIVND, per germline (reference sequence). V lost 0 bases to trimming and J lost 3 bases, with 9 bases between them. CDR3 length: 15 amino acids. This CDR3 reads CASSIDGRHNQPQHF. The CDR3, as DNA: TGTGCCAGTAGTATAGACGGACGTCACAATCAGCCCCAGCATTTT.

This clone was seen only a few times. The rearrangement joins TRBV4-1 to TRBJ1-1; 8 bases agree with TRBD1. This CDR3 spans 16 amino acids. Germline V gene sequence: CDR1 MGHRA, CDR2 YSYEKL. Trimming removed 3 bases from V and 7 bases from J; junction bases left unmatched: 13. The CDR3 loop is CASSHSRPRGPHEAFF. The CDR3 DNA follows: TGCGCCAGCAGCCATTCCCGACCCAGGGGGCCCCATGAAGCTTTCTTT.

This chain uses TRBV27 with TRBJ2-7; the match to TRBD2 covers 8 bases. The V segment lost 7 bases and the J segment 3 bases; nucleotides outside the gene matches: 5. This CDR3 comprises 13 residues. The V gene's germline CDR1 is MNHEY and CDR2 SMNVEV (reference sequence). Here the CDR3 reads CASKGGLGYEQYF. CDR3 nucleotide sequence: TGTGCCAGCAAGGGGGGACTAGGCTACGAGCAGTACTTC.

The V call is TRBV5-1, the J call TRBJ2-1; 7 bases match TRBD2. Germline-derived CDR1 and CDR2 are SGHRS and YFSETQ. The CDR3 totals 13 residues. Trimming at V came to 0 bases and at J to 10 bases, leaving 4 bases not matched to a gene. The CDR3 DNA is TGCGCCAGCAGCTTGGGACTAGCCCGGGAGCAGTTCTTC. Its protein is CASSLGLAREQFF.

The chain links TRBV23-1 to TRBJ2-7; 9 bases line up with TRBD1. TRBV23-1 is an open reading frame whose function is uncertain. This CDR3 region has 14 residues. V gave up 6 bases and J gave up 4 bases; unmatched junction bases: 7. This CDR3 is CASSIWGQGYEQYF. The CDR3 DNA reads as TGCGCCAGCAGCATCTGGGGACAGGGTTACGAGCAGTACTTC.

J is TRBJ1-1 and V is TRBV9; TRBD1 agrees at 9 bases. CDR3 length: 15 residues. Per the germline V gene, CDR1 is SGDLS and CDR2 is YYNGEE. The J segment lost 3 bases and the V segment lost 2 bases, leaving 5 bases of the junction unmatched. The CDR3: CASSVQDRGHTEAFF. The CDR3 DNA reads as TGTGCCAGCAGCGTCCAGGACAGGGGACACACTGAAGCTTTCTTT.

CDR3 loop: CASSLGLAGKGEQFF. The CDR3 nucleotides are TGTGCCAGCAGCTTAGGACTAGCGGGAAAGGGTGAGCAGTTCTTC. The V call is TRBV7-3, the J call TRBJ2-1; 12 positions match TRBD2. Germline assignment: CDR1 SGHTA and CDR2 FQGTGA. The CDR3 covers 15 residues. V shed 2 bases, J shed 9 bases, and the junction held 5 bases outside the gene matches.

This clone was counted a single time. The V call is TRBV6-5, the J call TRBJ2-1; 9 bases align to TRBD2. Germline V lookup: CDR1 MNHEY, CDR2 SVGAGI. This CDR3 region has 15 residues. The V and J ends lost 6 bases and 3 bases, in that order; junction bases with no gene match: 6. CDR3 region: CASRDLSGSYNEQFF. CDR3 DNA: TGTGCCAGCAGGGACCTTAGCGGGAGCTACAATGAGCAGTTCTTC.

This chain links TRBV20-1 with TRBJ1-1, with D hard to call. Between the trimmed V and J ends, which lost 7 bases and 2 bases, there was a span of 8 bases. Germline CDR1 and CDR2: DFQATT and SNEGSKA (reference sequence). The CDR3 totals 11 residues. The CDR3 sequence: CSGIPNTEAFF. The DNA of the CDR3 is TGCAGTGGCATACCCAACACTGAAGCTTTCTTT.

V and J are TRBV18 and TRBJ1-2; TRBD1 might be the D (5 bases). Trimming took off 0 bases at V and 1 base at J, with 9 bases between the two ends. Germline CDR1 is KGHSH and CDR2 is LQKENI. The CDR3 has 15 residues. This chain's CDR3 is CASSPPRGDNYGYTF. CDR3 bases: TGTGCCAGCTCACCACCACGGGGCGATAACTATGGCTACACCTTC.

The chain employs TRBV10-2 and TRBJ2-5; D may be TRBD1 (6 bases). This CDR3 comprises 13 residues. V was shortened by 4 bases and J by 4 bases, with 10 bases between the two germline ends. Germline V gene sequence: CDR1 WSHSY, CDR2 SAAADI. The DNA for the CDR3 is TGCGCCAGCAGTGGGGGGCTCGGAGAGACCCAGTACTTC. This encodes CASSGGLGETQYF.

This clone was picked up one time. This chain uses TRBV6-6 with TRBJ2-1; 12 bases are shared with TRBD2. Per germline, CDR1 MNHNY and CDR2 SVGAGI (reference sequence). This CDR3 has 15 residues. Unmatched junction bases numbered 4, after V lost 6 bases and J lost 4 bases. As DNA, the CDR3 is TGTGCCAGCAGCTCCGGGACTAGCGGGTACAATGAGCAGTTCTTC. It codes for CASSSGTSGYNEQFF.

This chain connects TRBV11-3 to TRBJ2-2, with D possibly being TRBD2 (5 bases). Deletions cut 5 bases from V and 3 bases from J, with 10 bases between. CDR3 length: 14 amino acids. CDR1 SGHNT and CDR2 YENEEA come from the germline V gene. In nucleotides, the CDR3 is TGTGCCAGCAGCGCTACTAGGCACACCGGGGAGCTGTTTTTT. This translates into CASSATRHTGELFF.

This chain uses TRBV5-5 with TRBJ2-7; D gene uncertain. This CDR3 is built from 15 residues. Per germline, CDR1 SGHKS and CDR2 YYEKEE (reference sequence). V lost 0 bases and J 3 bases, leaving 13 bases between the germline ends. The CDR3 coding sequence is TGTGCCAGCAGCTTGGGTTTACAGCAAATCTACGAGCAGTACTTC. Residues: CASSLGLQQIYEQYF.

This sequence joins TRBV5-1 and TRBJ1-2; 7 nucleotides line up with TRBD1. Looked up from germline, CDR1 is SGHRS and CDR2 is YFSETQ. Trimming removed 4 bases from V and 0 bases from J; junction bases left unmatched: 9. This CDR3 is 16 amino acids long. In nucleotides, the CDR3 is TGCGCCAGCAGCGCGTGGACAGGTGTTACTAACTATGGCTACACCTTC. Translated: CASSAWTGVTNYGYTF. The whole variable domain, remainder taken from reference TRBV5-1 and TRBJ1-2, is KAGVTQTPRYLIKTRGQQVTLSCSPISGHRSVSWYQQTPGQGLQFLFEYFSETQRNKGNFPGRFSGRQFSNSRSEMNVSTLELGDSALYLCASSAWTGVTNYGYTFGSGTRLTVV.

The rearrangement joins TRBV18 to TRBJ1-1, with D possibly being TRBD1 (6 bases). Trimming cost V 3 bases and J 12 bases, with 17 bases left between them. CDR1 KGHSH and CDR2 LQKENI come from the germline V gene. This CDR3 region has 13 residues. DNA for the CDR3: TGTGCCAGCTCACCCAACAGGGAGTTTCAAACTTTCTTT. Translating gives CASSPNREFQTFF.

The V call is TRBV5-4, the J call TRBJ1-2; 9 bases map to TRBD1. With V trimmed by 1 base and J by 1 base, 2 bases remained unmatched. The V gene's germline CDR1 is SGHNT and CDR2 YYREEE (reference sequence). This CDR3 region has 15 residues. For the CDR3, the DNA is TGTGCCAGCAGCTTGTACAGGGGGCATAACTATGGCTACACCTTC. This sequence encodes CASSLYRGHNYGYTF. The full variable domain, completed using reference TRBV5-4 and TRBJ1-2, is ETGVTQSPTHLIKTRGQQVTLRCSSQSGHNTVSWYQQALGQGPQFIFQYYREEENGRGNFPPRFSGLQFPNYSSELNVNALELDDSALYLCASSLYRGHNYGYTFGSGTRLTVV.

This chain joins TRBV19 and TRBJ1-4; possible D gene TRBD1, 6 bases. Germline values: CDR1 LNHDA, CDR2 SQIVND (reference sequence). V was clipped by 9 bases and J by 4 bases, with 12 bases between them. CDR3 length: 13 residues. CDR3 region: CASREGGNEKLFF. As DNA, the CDR3 is TGTGCCAGCAGAGAGGGGGGTAATGAAAAACTGTTTTTT.

The V call is TRBV15, the J call TRBJ2-1, with 7 bases aligning to TRBD2. The CDR3 has 14 amino acids. Germline CDR1 and CDR2: LNHNV and YYDKDF (reference sequence). The junction had 8 bases not matched to a gene; V was cut back by 5 bases and J by 7 bases. The CDR3 reads CATSRAGPGNEQFF. The DNA for the CDR3 is TGTGCCACCAGCCGAGCGGGACCGGGAAATGAGCAGTTCTTC.

The rearrangement links TRBV6-1 to TRBJ2-3; the match to TRBD2 covers 7 bases. The CDR3 contains 15 residues. Germline CDR1 reads MNHNS; CDR2 reads SASEGT. V lost 4 bases to trimming and J lost 2 bases; unmatched junction nucleotides: 6. The DNA of the CDR3 is TGTGCCAGCAGTGGCCTAGCGGACCCCACAGATACGCAGTATTTT. This codes for CASSGLADPTDTQYF.

CDR3 bases: TGTGCCAGCAGTTTATCGTCGGTTTGGCGGGGGGGCCGTTCGACAACTTACGAGCAGTACTTC. It yields the protein CASSLSSVWRGGRSTTYEQYF. This chain uses TRBV27 with TRBJ2-7, with 9 bases fitting TRBD2. This CDR3 contains 21 residues. Germline-derived CDR1 and CDR2 are MNHEY and SMNVEV (reference sequence). V gave up 0 bases and J gave up 4 bases; unmatched junction bases: 22.